Listed below are T cell receptor beta chains from one sample, sequenced in a study of molecular identifiers for immune sequencing clone quantification. One entry per CDR3 protein results from TCRdb running MiXCR on the PCR reads. Of roughly 86,000 distinct CDR3 sequences listed, around a fifth were seen once; the top ten hold about 0.85%. Sequencing used naive CD8+ T cells from blood, with Jurkat cell RNA spiked in. Receptors were obtained from a human donor in good health. Some libraries in this study had Jurkat cell RNA spiked in. CDR3s include the opening cysteine and the closing phenylalanine or tryptophan. A D gene is named only where the DNA matches it firmly. Not every row has a clone size; where given, it reads once, few, many or a size class.

v_call: TRBV6-2/TRBV6-3
d_call: NA
j_call: TRBJ2-7
clone_size: many
cdr3_aa: CASSYGGTGYEQYF
cdr3_nt: TGTGCCAGCAGTTACGGCGGGACCGGCTACGAGCAGTACTTC

v_call: TRBV11-2
d_call: NA
j_call: TRBJ1-1
clone_size: many
cdr3_aa: CASSLVFQLGMDTEAFF
cdr3_nt: TGTGCCAGCAGCTTAGTGTTCCAACTGGGTATGGACACTGAAGCTTTCTTT

v_call: TRBV20-1
d_call: NA
j_call: TRBJ2-3
clone_size: many
cdr3_aa: CSARGDSGGLDTQYF
cdr3_nt: TGCAGTGCTAGAGGGGATAGCGGCGGGCTCGATACGCAGTATTTT

v_call: TRBV5-1
d_call: TRBD2
j_call: TRBJ2-3
clone_size: many
cdr3_aa: CASSLVTRLRGGTDTQYF
cdr3_nt: TGCGCCAGCAGCTTGGTCACCAGATTGCGGGGGGGCACAGATACGCAGTATTTT

v_call: TRBV29-1
d_call: TRBD2
j_call: TRBJ2-2
clone_size: many
cdr3_aa: CSVIAGGNTGELFF
cdr3_nt: TGCAGCGTGATAGCGGGAGGAAACACCGGGGAGCTGTTTTTT

v_call: TRBV30
d_call: NA
j_call: TRBJ2-1
clone_size: NA
cdr3_aa: CAWSVATGAEQFF
cdr3_nt: TGTGCCTGGAGTGTAGCCACGGGAGCTGAGCAGTTCTTC

v_call: TRBV7-9
d_call: NA
j_call: TRBJ2-2
clone_size: many
cdr3_aa: CASSLGLSPNTGELFF
cdr3_nt: TGTGCCAGCAGCTTAGGGTTATCACCGAACACCGGGGAGCTGTTTTTT

v_call: TRBV12-3/TRBV12-4
d_call: NA
j_call: TRBJ2-4
clone_size: many
cdr3_aa: CASSLTLEAGGKNIQYF
cdr3_nt: TGTGCCAGCAGTCTTACCCTGGAGGCAGGGGGGAAAAACATTCAGTACTTC

v_call: TRBV5-6
d_call: NA
j_call: TRBJ2-7
clone_size: NA
cdr3_aa: CAGSLARVSAPYEQYF
cdr3_nt: TGTGCCGGCAGCTTGGCTCGGGTATCAGCCCCGTACGAGCAGTACTTC

v_call: TRBV27
d_call: TRBD2
j_call: TRBJ2-7
clone_size: many
cdr3_aa: CASSPGLAYYEQYF
cdr3_nt: TGTGCCAGCAGTCCGGGACTAGCGTATTACGAGCAGTACTTC

v_call: TRBV3-1
d_call: TRBD2
j_call: TRBJ2-3
clone_size: many
cdr3_aa: CARRWTSWWTDTQYF
cdr3_nt: TGTGCCAGACGTTGGACTAGTTGGTGGACAGATACGCAGTATTTT

v_call: TRBV29-1
d_call: TRBD1
j_call: TRBJ2-1
clone_size: many
cdr3_aa: CSGSGGSSYNEQFF
cdr3_nt: TGCAGCGGATCAGGGGGTAGCTCCTACAATGAGCAGTTCTTC

v_call: TRBV15
d_call: NA
j_call: TRBJ1-1
clone_size: many
cdr3_aa: CATSSTAGSTEAFF
cdr3_nt: TGTGCCACCAGCAGCACGGCAGGGAGCACTGAAGCTTTCTTT

v_call: TRBV4-3
d_call: NA
j_call: TRBJ2-5
clone_size: many
cdr3_aa: CASSQSPQRFGETQYF
cdr3_nt: TGCGCCAGCAGCCAGAGCCCACAGAGGTTTGGAGAGACCCAGTACTTC

v_call: TRBV29-1
d_call: NA
j_call: TRBJ2-3
clone_size: NA
cdr3_aa: CSVDLGRSSTDTRYF
cdr3_nt: TGCAGCGTTGATTTGGGACGTTCCAGCACGGATACGCGGTATTTT

v_call: TRBV29-1
d_call: TRBD1
j_call: TRBJ2-7
clone_size: many
cdr3_aa: CSVLTGARAYEQYF
cdr3_nt: TGCAGCGTTTTGACAGGGGCCCGAGCCTACGAGCAGTACTTC

v_call: TRBV7-9
d_call: TRBD1
j_call: TRBJ2-3
clone_size: many
cdr3_aa: CASSGRTGGSTDTQYF
cdr3_nt: TGTGCCAGCAGCGGCAGGACAGGGGGTAGCACAGATACGCAGTATTTT

v_call: TRBV6-1
d_call: NA
j_call: TRBJ1-1
clone_size: many
cdr3_aa: CASSESHGRFLNTEAFF
cdr3_nt: TGTGCCAGCAGTGAAAGCCACGGGCGTTTTTTAAACACTGAAGCTTTCTTT

v_call: TRBV6-2/TRBV6-3
d_call: NA
j_call: TRBJ2-3
clone_size: many
cdr3_aa: CASSYHPTGSDRYTQYF
cdr3_nt: TGTGCCAGCAGTTACCATCCCACAGGGAGCGATAGGTATACGCAGTATTTT

v_call: TRBV20-1
d_call: NA
j_call: TRBJ2-3
clone_size: many
cdr3_aa: CSASVLAGGMNSTDTQYF
cdr3_nt: TGCAGTGCTAGTGTCCTAGCTGGAGGGATGAATAGCACAGATACGCAGTATTTT